Following are 28 T cell receptor beta chains from one sample sequenced in a study of cytomegalovirus exposure and HLA in healthy donors. Researchers ran the PCR with 60 Vbeta and 13 Jbeta primers. Sequencing used immunoSEQ multiplex PCR; TCRdb keeps in-frame clones, though not all of them. Its table lists fewer than 150,000 clones. The source material was PBMCs. These receptors all come from a woman in her sixties or seventies in good health and CMV-seronegative.

V and J are TRBV30 and TRBJ2-4; the match to TRBD2 covers 8 bases. Germline V gene lookup returns CDR1 GTSNPN and CDR2 SVGIG (reference sequence). This CDR3 region has 12 residues. V shed 5 bases and J 9 bases; nucleotides not matched to a gene: 6. The CDR3 reads CAWEGLGGIQYF. In nucleotides, the CDR3 is TGTGCCTGGGAGGGACTAGGTGGCATTCAGTACTTC.

This chain uses TRBV7-3 with TRBJ1-1; a weak D match, TRBD1 (5 bases). Trimming shortened V by 0 bases and J by 4 bases, and 9 bases separated the two germline ends. CDR1 is SGHTA, CDR2 FQGTGA, per germline. The CDR3 is 14 residues long. The CDR3 protein is CASSLTAGPTEAFF. CDR3 bases: TGTGCCAGCAGCTTAACGGCAGGGCCCACTGAAGCTTTCTTT.

The rearrangement uses TRBV10-3 and TRBJ1-6, with D possibly being TRBD1 (5 bases). Germline V gene lookup returns CDR1 ENHRY and CDR2 SYGVKD. The CDR3 totals 14 residues. V was trimmed by 3 bases and J by 9 bases, leaving 12 bases between them. CDR3 sequence reads: CAISESRVFSPLHF. CDR3 DNA: TGTGCCATCAGTGAATCCAGGGTTTTTTCACCCCTCCACTTT.

CDR3 bases: TGTGCCAGTAGTACCCCAGGAGGGTTCACCCTCCACTTT. Its protein product is CASSTPGGFTLHF. The chain recombines TRBV19 with TRBJ1-6; D is uncertain. Germline assignment: CDR1 LNHDA and CDR2 SQIVND (reference sequence). The V end was cut by 4 bases, the J end by 14 bases, with 15 bases between. The CDR3 consists of 13 residues. Variable domain in full (rest from reference TRBV19 and TRBJ1-6): DGGITQSPKYLFRKEGQNVTLSCEQNLNHDAMYWYRQDPGQGLRLIYYSQIVNDFQKGDIAEGYSVSREKKESFPLTVTSAQKNPTAFYLCASSTPGGFTLHFGNGTRLTVT.

The J gene is TRBJ2-1, the V gene TRBV7-2; 12 bases line up with TRBD2. The CDR3 sequence is 15 residues long. Trimming removed 1 base from V and 9 bases from J; junction bases left unmatched: 4. CDR1 and CDR2 from the germline V gene are SGHTA and FQGNSA. CDR3 residues: CASSLVTSGSSEQFF. The CDR3 coding sequence is TGTGCCAGCAGCTTAGTGACTAGCGGGAGTAGTGAGCAGTTCTTC.

The J gene is TRBJ2-1, the V gene TRBV4-2, with 7 bases lining up with TRBD2. The CDR3 contains 17 residues. V lost 1 base and J lost 6; bases outside the gene matches: 12. Germline V CDR1 and CDR2: LGHNA, YNFKEQ. DNA of the CDR3: TGTGCCAGCAGCCAAGCAGTTATGGCTAGCGGATCCAATGAGCAGTTCTTC. Its translation is CASSQAVMASGSNEQFF.

The rearrangement uses TRBV2 and TRBJ1-2; possible D gene TRBD1, 6 bases. This CDR3 has 13 amino acids. Germline V lookup: CDR1 SNHLY, CDR2 FYNNEI. Trimming removed 5 bases at V and 2 bases at J, with 9 bases between. The chain's CDR3 is CASSPTGNYGYTF. Written as DNA, the CDR3 is TGTGCCAGCAGTCCAACAGGGAACTATGGCTACACCTTC.

The rearrangement links TRBV5-5 to TRBJ2-7; TRBD1 matches 9 bases. The CDR3 is made up of 14 amino acids. Germline V gene data show CDR1 as SGHKS and CDR2 as YYEKEE (reference sequence). With 5 bases clipped from V and 2 bases from J, the junction kept 5 bases outside the gene matches. In nucleotides, the CDR3 is TGTGCCAGCAGATTACAGGGGGCCCCCTACGAGCAGTACTTC. This codes for CASRLQGAPYEQYF.

V and J are TRBV9 and TRBJ2-2; D call uncertain. Trimming left V 0 bases short and J 5 bases short, with 2 bases between. CDR1 and CDR2 from the germline V gene are SGDLS and YYNGEE. This CDR3 comprises 12 residues. Here the CDR3 reads CASSVATGELFF. DNA for the CDR3: TGTGCCAGCAGCGTAGCTACCGGGGAGCTGTTTTTT.

In DNA, the CDR3 is TGTGCCAGCAATTTAGACTGGAACAATGAGCAGTTCTTC. This translates into CASNLDWNNEQFF. The gene calls are TRBV2 and TRBJ2-1; unclear D gene. Germline V CDR1 and CDR2: SNHLY, FYNNEI. V was pared by 7 bases and J by 5 bases, with 12 bases between. This CDR3 is 13 amino acids long.

This rearrangement joins TRBV5-1 to TRBJ2-7, with a tentative D call TRBD1 (5 bases). The CDR3 runs 15 residues. V was cut by 4 bases and J by 2 bases, with 16 bases left in between. CDR1 and CDR2 (germline): SGHRS, YFSETQ. The CDR3 here is CASSLGPDTTYEQYF. DNA for the CDR3: TGCGCCAGCAGCCTGGGTCCGGACACCACCTACGAGCAGTACTTC.

The chain recombines TRBV29-1 with TRBJ2-3; possible D gene TRBD2, 5 bases. Germline CDR1 SQVTM, CDR2 ANQGSEA. The CDR3 length is 12 residues. V lost 3 bases and J lost 7, with 11 bases in between. DNA for the CDR3: TGCAGCGTTGAGCGGCTAGCAAATACGCAGTATTTT. Translation gives CSVERLANTQYF.

V gene TRBV4-1 combines with J gene TRBJ1-1, with D possibly TRBD1 on 5 matching bases. Deletions cut 4 bases from V and 5 bases from J, with 14 bases between. Per the germline V gene, CDR1 is MGHRA and CDR2 is YSYEKL. The CDR3 runs to 14 residues. Here the CDR3 DNA reads TGCGCCAGCAGCCCAGCAGGGTCCGGAACTGAAGCTTTCTTT. Encoded protein: CASSPAGSGTEAFF.

The J gene is TRBJ2-1, the V gene TRBV4-1; 11 bases agree with TRBD2. Per germline, CDR1 MGHRA and CDR2 YSYEKL. The CDR3 sequence is 17 residues long. V dropped 1 base and J dropped 2; count of bases not matched to a gene: 4. CDR3 nucleotides: TGCGCCAGCAGCCAAGTGAGACTAGCGGGAACCTACAATGAGCAGTTCTTC. This gives the protein CASSQVRLAGTYNEQFF.

The chain recombines TRBV18 with TRBJ1-5; D is unclear. The CDR3 sequence is 13 residues long. Looked up from germline, CDR1 is KGHSH and CDR2 is LQKENI. Trimming pared 1 base from V and 7 bases from J, leaving 8 bases between. Here the CDR3 DNA reads TGTGCCAGCTCACCACGAGGTGAACAGCCCCAGCATTTT. It encodes CASSPRGEQPQHF.

This chain connects TRBV13 to TRBJ2-3; 9 nucleotides line up with TRBD2. The V and J ends lost 1 base and 3 bases, in that order; junction bases with no gene match: 8. Germline lookup yields CDR1 PRHDT and CDR2 FYEKMQ (reference sequence). CDR3 size: 17 residues. CDR3 DNA sequence: TGTGCCAGCAGCTTAGATTCCGGCGGGGGGGCGACAGATACGCAGTATTTT. It specifies CASSLDSGGGATDTQYF.

The V gene is TRBV19, the J gene TRBJ1-1, with D maybe TRBD1 (6 bases). The V end lost 7 bases, the J end lost 4 bases, and 13 bases lay between the germline ends. Germline V lookup: CDR1 LNHDA, CDR2 SQIVND (reference sequence). This CDR3 is 13 amino acids long. The CDR3 loop is CASTPRGATEAFF. The CDR3 nucleotides read TGTGCCAGTACCCCACGGGGGGCCACTGAAGCTTTCTTT.

The chain couples TRBV19 to TRBJ1-1; D is possibly TRBD1 (5 bases). Germline assignment: CDR1 LNHDA and CDR2 SQIVND (reference sequence). This CDR3 comprises 13 residues. Between the trimmed V and J ends, which lost 6 bases and 0 bases, there was a span of 8 bases. CDR3 amino acids: CASRPGMNTEAFF. For the CDR3, the DNA is TGTGCCAGTAGACCAGGGATGAACACTGAAGCTTTCTTT.

About this clone itself: At one end, the junction sequence differs from germline, possibly due to a read error. The V gene is TRBV7-7, the J gene TRBJ1-4; 7 bases match TRBD1. CDR1 and CDR2 from the germline V gene are SSHAT and FNYEAQ (reference sequence). This CDR3 spans 14 amino acids. In nucleotides, the CDR3 is TGTGCTAGCAGCGCCCAGGGGGTGGGTGAAAAACTGTTTTTT. Amino acids: CASSAQGVGEKLFF. Based on the CDR3 plus reference TRBV7-7 and TRBJ1-4, the full variable domain is GAGVSQSPRYKVTKRGQDVTLRCDPISSHATLYWYQQALGQGPEFLTYFNYEAQPDKSGLPSDRFSAERPEGSISTLTIQRTEQRDSAMYRCASSAQGVGEKLFFGSGTQLSVL.

V gene TRBV5-6 combines with J gene TRBJ2-5, with 7 nucleotides matching TRBD2. There are 15 residues in the CDR3. Germline lookup yields CDR1 SGHDT and CDR2 YYEEEE. V gave up 4 bases and J gave up 7 bases; unmatched junction bases: 13. The CDR3 DNA follows: TGTGCCAGCAGCAAAATGGGGGGGGAGCGGCCGACCCAGTACTTC. This gives the protein CASSKMGGERPTQYF.

This chain joins TRBV11-2 and TRBJ2-5; 7 bases are shared with TRBD2. The end of the DNA is better explained by TRBJ2-7, so the J call may be wrong. The germline gives CDR1 SGHAT, CDR2 FQNNGV. The CDR3 loop spans 12 amino acids. CDR3 DNA: TGTGCTGGGGCGGGAGACGCGTACGAGCAGTACTTC. This codes for CAGAGDAYEQYF.

The chain joins TRBV7-3 to TRBJ2-3; TRBD1 matches at 9 bases. Germline loops: CDR1 SGHTA, CDR2 FQGTGA. The trim removed 4 bases at V and 5 bases at J, leaving 13 bases unmatched. This CDR3 has 17 residues. The CDR3 DNA follows: TGTGCCAGCAGCTCCCTGGGACAGGGACGAGGGTTAGATACGCAGTATTTT. This sequence encodes CASSSLGQGRGLDTQYF.

V and J are TRBV5-1 and TRBJ2-3, with D perhaps matching TRBD1 (6 bases). Looked up from germline, CDR1 is SGHRS and CDR2 is YFSETQ. The CDR3 has 13 residues. V lost 5 bases to trimming and J lost 3 bases, with 10 bases between them. The CDR3 nucleotides read TGCGCCAGCAGTAGTCAGGGGACAGATACGCAGTATTTT. Protein product: CASSSQGTDTQYF.

This sequence joins TRBV5-5 and TRBJ2-1; 10 bases match TRBD1. The CDR3 runs to 16 residues. V dropped 4 bases and J dropped 6; count of bases not matched to a gene: 10. CDR1 is SGHKS, CDR2 YYEKEE, per germline (reference sequence). CDR3 sequence reads: CASSRIGDRGLNEQFF. CDR3 DNA sequence: TGTGCCAGCAGCCGCATAGGGGACAGGGGACTCAATGAGCAGTTCTTC.

The genes are TRBV7-2 and TRBJ1-2, with D possibly matching TRBD1 (5 bases). The CDR3 is made up of 13 amino acids. Germline-derived CDR1 and CDR2 are SGHTA and FQGNSA. V lost 5 bases to trimming and J lost 8 bases, with 15 bases between them. Written as DNA, the CDR3 is TGTGCCAGCAGCCCCCGGACACTTGGAGGCTACACCTTC. Translated, it gives CASSPRTLGGYTF.

This chain connects TRBV10-3 to TRBJ1-1; D is undetermined. CDR3 length: 13 amino acids. With 4 bases removed from V and 1 base from J, the gap between germline ends came to 7 bases. Germline V gives CDR1 ENHRY, CDR2 SYGVKD. DNA of the CDR3: TGTGCCATCAGTGCCGAGGGGAACACTGAAGCTTTCTTT. Encoded protein: CAISAEGNTEAFF.

CDR3 in DNA: TGTGCCAGCAGCTCATCCTCTGGAGGGCCTATGGAGGAGCAGTACTTC. It translates to CASSSSSGGPMEEQYF. The V call is TRBV5-4, the J call TRBJ2-7; D is possibly TRBD2 (6 bases). Germline V lookup: CDR1 SGHNT, CDR2 YYREEE (reference sequence). V was trimmed by 3 bases and J by 7 bases, leaving 23 bases between them. CDR3 length equals 16 residues. Full variable domain (rest looked up from reference TRBV5-4 and TRBJ2-7): ETGVTQSPTHLIKTRGQQVTLRCSSQSGHNTVSWYQQALGQGPQFIFQYYREEENGRGNFPPRFSGLQFPNYSSELNVNALELDDSALYLCASSSSSGGPMEEQYFGPGTRLTVT.

The genes are TRBV6-6 and TRBJ1-5; D is uncertain. Trimming removed 6 bases from V and 2 bases from J, with 11 bases in between. The CDR3 totals 14 residues. Germline V gene lookup returns CDR1 MNHNY and CDR2 SVGAGI (reference sequence). The CDR3 loop is CASSRDLGNQPQHF. For the CDR3, the DNA is TGTGCCAGCAGCCGAGATTTAGGCAATCAGCCCCAGCATTTT.